A single sample gave rise to the 27 T cell receptor beta chains below, sequenced in a study of Ad26.COV2.S vaccination and SARS-CoV-2 variants. Treatment specified: some 19 received Ad26.COV2.S at low or high dose, single or two shots; five or six received placebo; per-sample allocation not given. Sampling took place 63 days after the first vaccine or placebo injection. TCRdb's table, derived via immunoSEQ multiplex PCR, lists solely in-frame clones and lacks some. Here the sample spans about 430,000 clones, approximately 90% being singletons. Specimen: peripheral blood, collected in a trial of Ad26.COV2.S vaccine versus placebo. Every receptor here comes from a person between 18 and 65 years old who received the Ad26.COV2.S COVID-19 vaccine or a placebo.

CDR3 residues: CASSERPLNTEAFF. CDR3 coding DNA: TGTGCCAGCAGTGAACGTCCGCTGAACACTGAAGCTTTCTTT. The chain combines TRBV6-1 with TRBJ1-1; D ambiguous. Trimming took off 2 bases at V and 0 bases at J, with 7 bases between the two ends. Germline V CDR1 and CDR2: MNHNS, SASEGT. The CDR3 is 14 amino acids.

The rearrangement uses TRBV5-1 and TRBJ2-7; D ambiguous. Trimming removed 0 bases at V and 4 bases at J, with 5 bases between. The CDR3 length is 12 residues. The germline CDR1 and CDR2 sequences are SGHRS and YFSETQ. The chain's CDR3 is CASSLGAYEQYF. The CDR3 DNA follows: TGCGCCAGCAGCTTGGGCGCTTACGAGCAGTACTTC.

The V gene is TRBV29-1, the J gene TRBJ1-2; D ambiguous. Germline loops: CDR1 SQVTM, CDR2 ANQGSEA. Trimming cost V 6 bases and J 2 bases, with 13 bases left between them. The CDR3 consists of 13 residues. CDR3 amino acids: CSVSTPDNYGYTF. CDR3 DNA sequence: TGCAGCGTCTCGACTCCGGACAACTATGGCTACACCTTC.

J is TRBJ2-2 and V is TRBV9; unclear D gene. The CDR3 sequence is 15 residues long. V lost 2 bases, J lost 1 base, and 9 bases lay in between. Germline V CDR1 and CDR2: SGDLS, YYNGEE. The CDR3 protein is CASSVTLENTGELFF. As DNA, the CDR3 is TGTGCCAGCAGCGTGACCCTCGAGAACACCGGGGAGCTGTTTTTT.

This chain links TRBV9 with TRBJ2-3, with TRBD2 matching over 13 bases. The CDR3 totals 15 residues. Germline V gene data show CDR1 as SGDLS and CDR2 as YYNGEE. The junction had 3 bases not matched to a gene; V was cut back by 3 bases and J by 5 bases. CDR3 sequence reads: CASSGTSGREDTQYF. The DNA of the CDR3 is TGTGCCAGCAGCGGCACTAGCGGGAGGGAAGATACGCAGTATTTT.

With regard to this clone: Other nucleotide sequences from this sample produce the same CDR3. This sequence joins TRBV28 and TRBJ2-1, with 10 bases matching TRBD2. This CDR3 has 15 residues. Germline values: CDR1 MDHEN, CDR2 SYDVKM. The V gene end was trimmed by 2 bases and the J gene end by 4 bases; junction bases not matched to a gene: 2. The CDR3 DNA reads TGTGCCAGCAGTTTAGGGACTAGCGCGTACAATGAGCAGTTCTTC. Protein: CASSLGTSAYNEQFF. Full variable domain (missing parts from reference TRBV28 and TRBJ2-1): DVKVTQSSRYLVKRTGEKVFLECVQDMDHENMFWYRQDPGLGLRLIYFSYDVKMKEKGDIPEGYSVSREKKERFSLILESASTNQTSMYLCASSLGTSAYNEQFFGPGTRLTVL.

The rearrangement links TRBV7-8 to TRBJ1-5, with 8 bases lining up with TRBD1. Trimming cost V 2 bases and J 0 bases; bases outside gene matches: 3. Germline-derived CDR1 and CDR2 are SGHVS and FQNEAQ. The CDR3 covers 16 residues. The CDR3 coding sequence is TGTGCCAGCAGCTTAACAGGGGGGTATAGCAATCAGCCCCAGCATTTT. Amino acids: CASSLTGGYSNQPQHF.

Of note for this clone: This sample includes further DNA sequences coding for the same CDR3. The chain employs TRBV30 and TRBJ1-5, with TRBD1 as a possible D gene (5 bases). The CDR3 has 13 amino acids. Germline V CDR1 and CDR2: GTSNPN, SVGIG (reference sequence). Trimming shortened V by 0 bases and J by 7 bases, and 10 bases separated the two germline ends. The CDR3 region is CAWSVPGGQPQHF. In DNA form, the CDR3 reads TGTGCCTGGAGTGTACCGGGGGGGCAGCCCCAGCATTTT. Using reference TRBV30 and TRBJ1-5 for the parts outside the CDR3, the full variable domain is SQTIHQWPATLVQPVGSPLSLECTVEGTSNPNLYWYRQAAGRGLQLLFYSVGIGQISSEVPQNLSASRPQDRQFILSSKKLLLSDSGFYLCAWSVPGGQPQHFGDGTRLSIL.

This clone was counted once. The chain has TRBV7-9 and TRBJ2-7; TRBD1 is a possible D gene (6 bases). The CDR3 totals 14 residues. Germline loops: CDR1 SEHNR, CDR2 FQNEAQ (reference sequence). V lost 4 bases and J lost 0, with 10 bases in between. The CDR3 DNA is TGTGCCAGCAGCTCCCGGACAGACTCCTACGAGCAGTACTTC. It specifies CASSSRTDSYEQYF. Full variable domain (missing parts from reference TRBV7-9 and TRBJ2-7): DTGVSQNPRHKITKRGQNVTFRCDPISEHNRLYWYRQTLGQGPEFLTYFQNEAQLEKSRLLSDRFSAERPKGSFSTLEIQRTEQGDSAMYLCASSSRTDSYEQYFGPGTRLTVT.

The V and J genes are TRBV5-4 and TRBJ1-1; D may be TRBD1 (5 bases). CDR3 length equals 13 residues. The ends were cut back, 7 bases at V and 1 base at J, with 11 bases in the middle. Germline CDR1 reads SGHNT; CDR2 reads YYREEE (reference sequence). CDR3 region: CASFEGRNTEAFF. The CDR3 DNA is TGTGCCAGCTTCGAGGGACGGAACACTGAAGCTTTCTTT.

The chain links TRBV13 to TRBJ2-3; a weak D match, TRBD1 (5 bases). This CDR3 has 14 residues. Trimming removed 0 bases at V and 2 bases at J, with 6 bases between. Germline V lookup: CDR1 PRHDT, CDR2 FYEKMQ (reference sequence). The DNA of the CDR3 is TGTGCCAGCAGCTTAGGGGACAACACAGATACGCAGTATTTT. Its translation is CASSLGDNTDTQYF.

The chain has TRBV6-5 and TRBJ2-7, with D unresolved. Trimming cost V 2 bases and J 2 bases, with 10 bases left between them. CDR3 length: 14 amino acids. Germline lookup yields CDR1 MNHEY and CDR2 SVGAGI. CDR3 nucleotide sequence: TGTGCCAGCAGTTACGGCGGCAGTCCCTACGAGCAGTACTTC. Translation gives CASSYGGSPYEQYF.

The V call is TRBV4-3, the J call TRBJ1-4, with 9 nucleotides matching TRBD1. V lost 0 bases to trimming and J lost 1 base; unmatched junction nucleotides: 3. The CDR3 is made up of 17 amino acids. The germline V gene has CDR1 LGHNA and CDR2 YSLEER. CDR3: CASSQEGQGLTNEKLFF. DNA for the CDR3: TGCGCCAGCAGCCAAGAAGGACAGGGGTTAACTAATGAAAAACTGTTTTTT.

This sequence joins TRBV3-1 (or the pseudogene TRBV3-2) and TRBJ2-2; possible D gene TRBD2, 5 bases. Trimming took off 1 base at V and 3 bases at J, with 6 bases between the two ends. There are 14 residues in the CDR3. Germline assignment: CDR1 LGHDT and CDR2 YNNKEL (reference sequence). The CDR3 loop reads CASSQAGDTGELFF. As DNA, the CDR3 is TGTGCCAGCAGCCAAGCCGGGGACACCGGGGAGCTGTTTTTT.

This sequence joins TRBV5-1 and TRBJ2-7; D not certain. The CDR3 runs to 15 residues. Germline V gene sequence: CDR1 SGHRS, CDR2 YFSETQ. V shed 1 base and J shed 4 bases, with 15 bases lying between them. CDR3 protein: CASSLSPDATYEQYF. CDR3 nucleotides: TGCGCCAGCAGCTTGTCACCCGACGCTACTTACGAGCAGTACTTC.

This chain uses TRBV20-1 with TRBJ1-5; no clear D. The CDR3 contains 14 residues. V lost 3 bases, J lost 0 bases, and 9 bases lay in between. Per the germline V gene, CDR1 is DFQATT and CDR2 is SNEGSKA (reference sequence). CDR3 in DNA: TGCAGTGCTAGTGGCACCTATAGCAATCAGCCCCAGCATTTT. Encoded protein: CSASGTYSNQPQHF.

The rearrangement links TRBV25-1 to TRBJ2-7; 8 bases line up with TRBD1. The germline V gene has CDR1 MGHDK and CDR2 SYGVNS. The CDR3 totals 15 residues. V lost 4 bases and J lost 3; bases outside the gene matches: 8. This CDR3 is CASSAGTGSFYEQYF. Here the CDR3 DNA reads TGTGCCAGCAGTGCCGGGACAGGATCCTTCTACGAGCAGTACTTC.

The CDR3 protein is CARSLRREDRLNFMELFF. Here the CDR3 DNA reads TGTGCCAGAAGCTTAAGAAGAGAAGACAGGTTGAACTTCATGGAGCTGTTTTTT. The chain is built from TRBV7-5 and TRBJ2-2; the D segment call TRBD1 is taken from the table without a DNA check. TRBV7-5 corresponds to a pseudogene. This CDR3 comprises 18 residues.

Notes on this clone: The same CDR3 can be traced to other DNA sequences in this sample. V is TRBV5-6 and J is TRBJ1-3; D remains unclear. The V and J ends lost 0 bases and 3 bases respectively, with 7 bases between them. CDR1 is SGHDT, CDR2 YYEEEE, per germline. The CDR3 consists of 14 residues. Here the CDR3 DNA reads TGTGCCAGCAGCTTGGAAGCCGATGGAAACACCATATATTTT. Translating gives CASSLEADGNTIYF.

The chain employs TRBV5-6 and TRBJ2-1; D remains ambiguous. Trimming took 4 bases from V and 12 from J, leaving 23 bases between them. The CDR3 loop spans 15 amino acids. Germline CDR1 reads SGHDT; CDR2 reads YYEEEE. The CDR3: CASSRILDLEIGQFF. CDR3 coding DNA: TGTGCCAGCAGCAGGATCCTCGATTTAGAGATCGGGCAGTTCTTC.

V usage is TRBV30 and J usage is TRBJ2-7; D unclear. CDR1 and CDR2 from the germline V gene are GTSNPN and SVGIG (reference sequence). This CDR3 contains 11 residues. The V and J ends lost 0 bases and 6 bases respectively, with 6 bases between them. CDR3 DNA: TGTGCCTGGAGTGTATTTAGCGAGCAGTACTTC. It is translated as CAWSVFSEQYF.

The rearrangement joins TRBV2 to TRBJ1-2; D is ambiguous. The CDR3 is 15 amino acids. Deletions cut 5 bases from V and 7 bases from J, with 20 bases between. Germline loops: CDR1 SNHLY, CDR2 FYNNEI. CDR3 loop: CASSLMDPQEGGYTF. As DNA, the CDR3 is TGTGCCAGCAGTCTTATGGACCCCCAGGAGGGTGGCTACACCTTC.

This chain joins TRBV7-9 and TRBJ2-7, with D possibly TRBD1 on 6 matching bases. Germline lookup yields CDR1 SEHNR and CDR2 FQNEAQ (reference sequence). V was shortened by 4 bases and J by 4 bases, with 20 bases between the two germline ends. This CDR3 has 16 residues. As DNA, the CDR3 is TGTGCCAGCAGCTCATCACAGGGTTACTCCTGGTACGAGCAGTACTTC. This sequence encodes CASSSSQGYSWYEQYF.

V usage is TRBV30 and J usage is TRBJ2-3; TRBD2 agrees at 13 bases. The length of the CDR3 is 15 residues. Looked up from germline, CDR1 is GTSNPN and CDR2 is SVGIG (reference sequence). V was pared by 3 bases and J by 7 bases, with 7 bases of the junction left unmatched. In nucleotides, the CDR3 is TGTGCCTGGAGCAAACTAGCGGGAGGGCCGTATACGCAGTATTTT. Amino acid sequence: CAWSKLAGGPYTQYF. Looking up the rest from reference TRBV30 and TRBJ2-3 gives the full variable domain: SQTIHQWPATLVQPVGSPLSLECTVEGTSNPNLYWYRQAAGRGLQLLFYSVGIGQISSEVPQNLSASRPQDRQFILSSKKLLLSDSGFYLCAWSKLAGGPYTQYFGPGTRLTVL.

The chain carries TRBV9 and TRBJ2-1; 10 nucleotides line up with TRBD1. V shed 0 bases, J shed 6 bases, and the junction held 3 bases outside the gene matches. The CDR3 contains 15 residues. Germline-derived CDR1 and CDR2 are SGDLS and YYNGEE. The CDR3 region is CASSVGGTGVNEQFF. The CDR3 DNA is TGTGCCAGCAGCGTAGGGGGGACAGGGGTCAATGAGCAGTTCTTC.

J is TRBJ2-1 and V is TRBV5-1; 11 positions agree with TRBD2. J lost 5 bases, V lost 4 bases, and 5 bases had no gene match. This CDR3 spans 15 amino acids. Germline values: CDR1 SGHRS, CDR2 YFSETQ. DNA for the CDR3: TGCGCCAGCAGCCCGGGACTAGCGGACAACAATGAGCAGTTCTTC. Its translation: CASSPGLADNNEQFF.

This chain links TRBV28 with TRBJ2-1; 7 bases are a match to TRBD1. The CDR3 is made up of 14 amino acids. V shed 5 bases, J shed 6 bases, and the junction held 7 bases outside the gene matches. The germline gives CDR1 MDHEN, CDR2 SYDVKM. CDR3 region: CASSTSGGSNEQFF. The CDR3 DNA follows: TGTGCCAGCAGTACTTCAGGGGGTAGCAATGAGCAGTTCTTC.